This is a list of T cell receptor beta chains from one sample in a study of blood T cell repertoires in COVID-19. The repertoire was sequenced with immunoSEQ multiplex PCR; TCRdb's copy has only in-frame clones and lacks some. The table has over 200,000 clones, 75% to 90% seen once. The specimen was peripheral blood. The receptors were sampled from a human donor in a cohort sampled during active COVID-19. CDR3s include the opening cysteine and the closing phenylalanine or tryptophan. The D gene is left open where the match is weak. Clone size is stated in some rows and not others, as once, few, many or a class when expanded.

V: TRBV18; D: .; J: TRBJ1-1; size: once; DNA: TGTGCCAGCTCAGTCCAGAACACTGAAGCTTTCTTT; CDR3: CASSVQNTEAFF
V: TRBV7-2; D: .; J: TRBJ2-2; size: .; DNA: TGTGCCAGCACGGTGAGGAACACCGGGGAGCTGTTTTTT; CDR3: CASTVRNTGELFF
V: TRBV27; D: TRBD2; J: TRBJ2-7; size: .; DNA: TGTGCCAGCAGACTAGCGGGAGGAAACGAGCAGTACTTC; CDR3: CASRLAGGNEQYF
V: TRBV4-3; D: .; J: TRBJ1-1; size: once; DNA: TGCGCCAGCAGCCGTACATTGAACACTGAAGCTTTCTTT; CDR3: CASSRTLNTEAFF
V: TRBV28; D: TRBD1; J: TRBJ2-7; size: .; DNA: TGTGCCAGCAGTTTATGGGGGACAGCCTCCTCCGAGCAGTACTTC; CDR3: CASSLWGTASSEQYF
V: TRBV28; D: .; J: TRBJ2-7; size: .; DNA: TGTGCCGTAGAAGCAGGGTACACCTACGAGCAGTACTTC; CDR3: CAVEAGYTYEQYF
V: TRBV6-2/TRBV6-3; D: TRBD2; J: TRBJ2-3; size: medium-sized; DNA: TGTGCCAGCAGTTACGAAGCGGGAGGAGTGGCAGATACGCAGTATTTT; CDR3: CASSYEAGGVADTQYF
V: TRBV2; D: TRBD2; J: TRBJ2-7; size: few; DNA: TGTGCCAGCAGTCCTAGACGGACTAGCTCCTACGAGCAGTACTTC; CDR3: CASSPRRTSSYEQYF
V: TRBV6-5; D: TRBD1; J: TRBJ1-1; size: .; DNA: TGTGCCAGCAAGGAGGACAGGACTAAGAACACTGAAGCTTTCTTT; CDR3: CASKEDRTKNTEAFF
V: TRBV5-1; D: .; J: TRBJ1-2; size: .; DNA: TGCGCCAGCAGCCCGCACAGGATATCTAACTATGGCTACACCTTC; CDR3: CASSPHRISNYGYTF